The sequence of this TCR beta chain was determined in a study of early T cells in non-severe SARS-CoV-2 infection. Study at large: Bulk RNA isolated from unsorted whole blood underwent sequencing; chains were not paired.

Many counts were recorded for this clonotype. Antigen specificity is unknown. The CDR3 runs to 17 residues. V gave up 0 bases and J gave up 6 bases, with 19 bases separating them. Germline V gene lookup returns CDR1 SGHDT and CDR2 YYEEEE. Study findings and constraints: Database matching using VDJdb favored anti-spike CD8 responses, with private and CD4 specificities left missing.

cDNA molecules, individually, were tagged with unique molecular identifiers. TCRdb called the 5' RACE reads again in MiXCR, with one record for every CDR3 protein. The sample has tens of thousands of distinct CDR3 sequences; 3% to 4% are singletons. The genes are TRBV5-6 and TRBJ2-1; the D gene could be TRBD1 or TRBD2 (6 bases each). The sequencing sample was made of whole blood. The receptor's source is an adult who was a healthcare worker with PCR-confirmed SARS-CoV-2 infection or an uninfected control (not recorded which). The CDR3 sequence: CASSLDSGTLGGNEQFF. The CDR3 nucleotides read TGTGCCAGCAGCTTGGATTCTGGGACTCTAGGGGGCAATGAGCAGTTCTTC.